This T cell receptor (beta chain) was retrieved from a study of CD8 T cells in ankylosing spondylitis. Study-level results: Characteristic of ankylosing spondylitis blood, it appeared, was a TCR beta motif comprising roughly 8 highly homologous variants. There was reportedly significant enrichment of clones that were disease-linked in matched ankylosing spondylitis synovial fluid. Earlier work had already found some motif variants in reactive arthritis synovial fluid and blood. Disease-linked clones displayed a CD8+ phenotype and appeared relatively rarely in peripheral blood.

This clonotype occurred many times. Its antigen is as yet unknown. The CDR3 loop spans 12 amino acids. Germline V gene data show CDR1 as MRHNA and CDR2 as SNTAGT. Between the trimmed V and J ends, which lost 8 bases and 7 bases, there was a span of 14 bases. Each TCR beta library was made by quantitative 5'-RACE that incorporated molecular barcodes. From the 5' RACE reads, TCRdb called clonotypes with MiXCR, one entry per CDR3 protein. The repertoire holds about 460,000 distinct CDR3 sequences, over 4% seen once, with 3.5% in the top ten. The chain links TRBV6-4 to TRBJ1-1; no definite D call. This clonotype originated in a male donor with ankylosing spondylitis. The sequenced material came from blood, either unsorted or a sorted T cell fraction (not recorded which). In DNA, the CDR3 is TGTGCCAGCCCCCTCGTGCAAAATGAAGCTTTCTTT. Translating gives CASPLVQNEAFF.